This passage covers 25 T cell receptor beta chains from one sample sequenced in a study of cytomegalovirus exposure and HLA in healthy donors. Researchers ran the PCR with 60 Vbeta and 13 Jbeta primers. Clones were sequenced by immunoSEQ multiplex PCR, and TCRdb holds only the in-frame ones, with some missing. The sample has 80,000 to 95,000 clones. The sample was PBMCs. These receptors came from a woman aged 25 to 39 in good health and CMV-seronegative.

The chain recombines TRBV10-2 with TRBJ2-5, with D perhaps matching TRBD2 (8 bases). From germline, CDR1 is WSHSY and CDR2 SAAADI. This CDR3 comprises 17 residues. Trimming stripped 0 bases from V and 4 bases from J, with 18 bases between. Here the CDR3 reads CASSESPGGGRRETQYF. CDR3 nucleotides: TGCGCCAGCAGTGAGTCGCCGGGAGGGGGCCGGAGAGAGACCCAGTACTTC.

The rearrangement uses TRBV7-9 and TRBJ2-7; tentative D call: TRBD2 (5 bases). The CDR3 runs to 14 residues. Looked up from germline, CDR1 is SEHNR and CDR2 is FQNEAQ (reference sequence). V lost 1 base and J lost 2, with 9 bases in between. As DNA, the CDR3 is TGTGCCAGCAGCTTAGGAGGGAGCGCCTACGAGCAGTACTTC. It translates to CASSLGGSAYEQYF.

The chain is built from TRBV4-1 and TRBJ2-7, with a weak D call TRBD2 (6 bases). The germline CDR1 and CDR2 sequences are MGHRA and YSYEKL. The CDR3 runs to 19 residues. The V gene lost 0 bases and the J gene lost 3 bases, with 24 bases spanning the gap. The CDR3 coding sequence is TGCGCCAGCAGCCAAGATTCCCCGACCTTCACAGCGGGCATCTACGAGCAGTACTTC. As protein: CASSQDSPTFTAGIYEQYF.

The chain has TRBV7-9 and TRBJ2-5; TRBD1 is a possible D gene (5 bases). The CDR3 has 15 residues. Trimming shortened V by 4 bases and J by 2 bases, and 14 bases separated the two germline ends. Germline lookup yields CDR1 SEHNR and CDR2 FQNEAQ (reference sequence). The CDR3 region is CASSSGQAPQETQYF. CDR3 bases: TGTGCCAGCAGCTCCGGACAAGCGCCTCAAGAGACCCAGTACTTC. The full variable domain, completed using reference TRBV7-9 and TRBJ2-5, is DTGVSQNPRHKITKRGQNVTFRCDPISEHNRLYWYRQTLGQGPEFLTYFQNEAQLEKSRLLSDRFSAERPKGSFSTLEIQRTEQGDSAMYLCASSSGQAPQETQYFGPGTRLLVL.

The chain couples TRBV14 to TRBJ2-5, with D perhaps TRBD1 (5 bases). The CDR3 extends over 16 amino acids. Between the trimmed V and J ends, which lost 1 base and 2 bases, there was a span of 14 bases. Germline V gives CDR1 SGHDN, CDR2 FVKESK. Here the CDR3 DNA reads TGTGCCAGCAGCCAAGGAGTATGGACAAATCAAGAGACCCAGTACTTC. This translates into CASSQGVWTNQETQYF.

This chain uses TRBV18 with TRBJ2-7; the D gene is possibly TRBD1 (6 bases). CDR3 length equals 15 residues. Germline V gene data show CDR1 as KGHSH and CDR2 as LQKENI. Trimming removed 1 base at V and 0 bases at J, with 10 bases between. CDR3: CASSPRPGVSYEQYF. The CDR3 DNA reads TGTGCCAGCTCACCACGCCCAGGGGTCTCCTACGAGCAGTACTTC.

This chain joins TRBV29-1 and TRBJ2-7; D is undetermined. The CDR3 totals 11 residues. Germline CDR1 SQVTM, CDR2 ANQGSEA. Written as DNA, the CDR3 is TGCACCGACCCACAGCCCTACGAGCAGTACTTC. It encodes CTDPQPYEQYF.

The V call is TRBV6-1, the J call TRBJ1-5, with D tentatively TRBD1 (6 bases). Germline lookup yields CDR1 MNHNS and CDR2 SASEGT. With 6 bases removed from V and 7 bases from J, the gap between germline ends came to 13 bases. The CDR3 sequence is 13 residues long. The CDR3 sequence: CASRSFQGQPQHF. The CDR3, as DNA: TGTGCCAGCAGGTCGTTCCAGGGGCAGCCCCAGCATTTT.

The V call is TRBV13, the J call TRBJ1-1; TRBD1 aligns across 9 bases. Germline loops: CDR1 PRHDT, CDR2 FYEKMQ (reference sequence). The CDR3 has 15 residues. The V segment lost 4 bases and the J segment 4 bases; nucleotides outside the gene matches: 7. CDR3 DNA sequence: TGTGCCAGCAGCTCTCGGGACAGGGATGGCACTGAAGCTTTCTTT. Amino acids: CASSSRDRDGTEAFF. The variable domain in full, completed from reference TRBV13 and TRBJ1-1, reads AAGVIQSPRHLIKEKRETATLKCYPIPRHDTVYWYQQGPGQDPQFLISFYEKMQSDKGSIPDRFSAQQFSDYHSELNMSSLELGDSALYFCASSSRDRDGTEAFFGQGTRLTVV.

The gene calls are TRBV6-5 and TRBJ1-4, with 7 bases identical to TRBD1. This CDR3 spans 16 amino acids. After removal of 6 bases from V and 2 bases from J, the junction contained 9 bases not matched to a gene. From germline, CDR1 is MNHEY and CDR2 SVGAGI. CDR3 DNA: TGTGCCAGCAGCTACAGGGGAGGATCCACTAATGAAAAACTGTTTTTT. It is translated as CASSYRGGSTNEKLFF.

This chain links TRBV6-1 with TRBJ1-5, with 10 bases that match TRBD1. Germline lookup yields CDR1 MNHNS and CDR2 SASEGT. Trimming took 8 bases from V and 6 from J; bases not matched to a gene: 7. The CDR3 totals 14 residues. This CDR3 reads CASWETGGSQPQHF. The CDR3 bases are TGTGCCAGCTGGGAGACAGGGGGCAGTCAGCCCCAGCATTTT.

The chain employs TRBV18 and TRBJ1-1; D unclear. The CDR3 totals 13 residues. Trimming shortened V by 2 bases and J by 9 bases, and 13 bases separated the two germline ends. Per germline, CDR1 KGHSH and CDR2 LQKENI. The CDR3 loop reads CASSPIFEEQAFF. CDR3 in DNA: TGTGCCAGCTCACCAATTTTTGAAGAGCAAGCTTTCTTT.

The genes are TRBV6-1 and TRBJ1-2; 12 bases map to TRBD1. The germline gives CDR1 MNHNS, CDR2 SASEGT. With 1 base clipped from V and 8 bases from J, the junction kept 5 bases outside the gene matches. CDR3 length: 15 amino acids. CDR3 DNA sequence: TGTGCCAGCAGTGAAGGGGGACAGGGGGCCGGGGGCTACACCTTC. It encodes CASSEGGQGAGGYTF.

Comments on this clone: At one of its ends the junction is not consistent with the germline gene, which may arise from a read error. The V call is TRBV2, the J call TRBJ2-5; maybe TRBD2 (6 bases). The CDR3 is 12 amino acids. CDR1 and CDR2 from the germline V gene are SNHLY and FYNNEI. The DNA of the CDR3 is TGTGCCGGCGGGACGCTCCAAGAGAACCAGTACTTC. Protein: CAGGTLQENQYF.

The genes are TRBV5-4 and TRBJ1-2; D not certain. Germline-derived CDR1 and CDR2 are SGHNT and YYREEE (reference sequence). CDR3 length equals 14 residues. Trimming stripped 4 bases from V and 7 bases from J, with 17 bases between. CDR3 sequence (DNA): TGTGCCAGCAGCCGAGACCTAGACCCCTTTGGCTACACCTTC. Residues: CASSRDLDPFGYTF.

Notes on this clone: A junction end diverges from the germline sequence, so it may reflect a read error. The gene calls are TRBV7-7 and TRBJ2-7, with 12 bases that match TRBD2. In germline, CDR1 is SSHAT, CDR2 FNYEAQ (reference sequence). The CDR3 length is 13 residues. CDR3: CASSLAGGREQYF. The CDR3 DNA sequence: TGTGCCAGCAGCCTAGCGGGAGGGCGTGAGCAGTACTTC.

The rearrangement uses TRBV7-9 and TRBJ1-1, with TRBD1 identical over 7 bases. The germline CDR1 and CDR2 sequences are SEHNR and FQNEAQ (reference sequence). Trimming took 3 bases from V and 4 from J; bases not matched to a gene: 5. CDR3 length: 14 amino acids. CDR3 nucleotide sequence: TGTGCCAGCAGCTTCCCTCCAGGGGGCACTGAAGCTTTCTTT. Its translation: CASSFPPGGTEAFF.

The chain combines TRBV6-1 with TRBJ2-7; the match to TRBD1 covers 8 bases. There are 14 residues in the CDR3. Trimming took 5 bases from V and 3 from J; bases not matched to a gene: 6. Looked up from germline, CDR1 is MNHNS and CDR2 is SASEGT. CDR3 nucleotide sequence: TGTGCCAGCAGTTCGGGGACAGGCCACTACGAGCAGTACTTC. It translates to CASSSGTGHYEQYF.

As to this clone: One junction end disagrees with the germline gene, perhaps due to a read error. The chain employs TRBV7-9 and TRBJ2-1; D gene unclear. CDR1 is SEHNR and CDR2 is FQNEAQ in the germline V gene (reference sequence). The CDR3 consists of 14 residues. CDR3 in DNA: TGTGCCAGCAGTCCTCTTAGCTCCGACAATGAGCAGTTCTTC. Amino acid sequence: CASSPLSSDNEQFF.

The chain employs TRBV5-1 and TRBJ2-2; weak D call: TRBD1 (5 bases). The CDR3 has 15 amino acids. The V end was cut by 2 bases, the J end by 0 bases, with 8 bases between. Germline V lookup: CDR1 SGHRS, CDR2 YFSETQ. CDR3: CASSFSGTNTGELFF. DNA for the CDR3: TGCGCCAGCAGCTTTTCAGGGACGAACACCGGGGAGCTGTTTTTT.

The chain combines TRBV10-3 with TRBJ1-1, with D hard to call. V lost 10 bases and J lost 2, with 14 bases in between. CDR1 and CDR2 from the germline V gene are ENHRY and SYGVKD. CDR3 length: 13 residues. The CDR3 is CATQRTGNTEAFF. In DNA form, the CDR3 reads TGTGCCACCCAAAGGACGGGAAACACTGAAGCTTTCTTT.

The chain recombines TRBV6-1 with TRBJ1-5; D might be TRBD1 (6 bases). Between the trimmed V and J ends, which lost 4 bases and 4 bases, there was a span of 14 bases. Germline-derived CDR1 and CDR2 are MNHNS and SASEGT. The CDR3 contains 15 residues. In DNA form, the CDR3 reads TGTGCCAGCAGTGTCGGACAGACTTATAATCAGCCCCAGCATTTT. Its translation is CASSVGQTYNQPQHF.

V is TRBV30 and J is TRBJ1-2; the D gene is possibly TRBD1 (6 bases). Germline CDR1 and CDR2: GTSNPN and SVGIG (reference sequence). Trimming left V 4 bases short and J 5 bases short, with 11 bases between. This CDR3 comprises 12 residues. The CDR3 loop reads CAWTQGRYGYTF. In DNA, the CDR3 is TGTGCCTGGACCCAGGGGCGATATGGCTACACCTTC. Complete variable domain (other parts from reference TRBV30 and TRBJ1-2): SQTIHQWPATLVQPVGSPLSLECTVEGTSNPNLYWYRQAAGRGLQLLFYSVGIGQISSEVPQNLSASRPQDRQFILSSKKLLLSDSGFYLCAWTQGRYGYTFGSGTRLTVV.

The V gene is TRBV6-5, the J gene TRBJ2-1, with 8 positions matching TRBD2. This CDR3 region has 14 residues. Trimming at V came to 6 bases and at J to 2 bases, leaving 3 bases not matched to a gene. Germline values: CDR1 MNHEY, CDR2 SVGAGI. CDR3 sequence reads: CASRTSGTYNEQFF. CDR3 DNA: TGTGCCAGCAGAACTAGCGGTACCTACAATGAGCAGTTCTTC.

The rearrangement joins TRBV9 to TRBJ2-7; 7 bases match TRBD1. The V gene end was trimmed by 1 base and the J gene end by 6 bases; junction bases not matched to a gene: 4. The CDR3 has 13 amino acids. Germline V CDR1 and CDR2: SGDLS, YYNGEE. The CDR3 sequence is CASSVISGGEQYF. CDR3 bases: TGTGCCAGCAGCGTAATATCAGGGGGCGAGCAGTACTTC.